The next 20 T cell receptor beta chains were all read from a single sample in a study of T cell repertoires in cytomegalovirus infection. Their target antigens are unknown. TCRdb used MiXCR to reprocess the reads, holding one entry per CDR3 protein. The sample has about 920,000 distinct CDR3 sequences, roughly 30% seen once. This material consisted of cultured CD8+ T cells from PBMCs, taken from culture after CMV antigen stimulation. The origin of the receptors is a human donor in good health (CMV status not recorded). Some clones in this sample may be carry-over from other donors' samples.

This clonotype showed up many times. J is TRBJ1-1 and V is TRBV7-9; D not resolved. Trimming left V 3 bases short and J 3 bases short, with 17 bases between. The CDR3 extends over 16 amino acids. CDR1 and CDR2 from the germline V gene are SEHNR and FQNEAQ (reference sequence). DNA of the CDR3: TGTGCCAGCAGCTTTGGAACACCTCCAAAGGACACTGAAGCTTTCTTT. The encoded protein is CASSFGTPPKDTEAFF.

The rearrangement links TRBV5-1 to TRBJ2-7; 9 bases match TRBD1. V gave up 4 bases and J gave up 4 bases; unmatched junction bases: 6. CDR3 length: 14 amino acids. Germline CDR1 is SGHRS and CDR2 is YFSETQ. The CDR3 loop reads CASSPGQGLYEQYV. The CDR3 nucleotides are TGCGCCAGCAGCCCGGGACAGGGCTTGTACGAGCAGTACGTC.

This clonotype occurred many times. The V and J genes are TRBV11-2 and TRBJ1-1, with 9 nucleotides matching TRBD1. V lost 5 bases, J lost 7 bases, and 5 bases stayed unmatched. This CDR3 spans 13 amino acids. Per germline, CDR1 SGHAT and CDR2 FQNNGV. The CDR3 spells CASSPGTGFEAFF. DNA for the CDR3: TGTGCCAGCAGCCCCGGGACAGGGTTTGAAGCTTTCTTT.

The CDR3 protein is CASSESRANTEAFF. CDR3 in DNA: TGCGCCAGCAGTGAGTCCAGGGCGAACACTGAAGCTTTCTTT. The chain couples TRBV10-2 to TRBJ1-1; maybe TRBD1 (5 bases). Germline values: CDR1 WSHSY, CDR2 SAAADI. The CDR3 has 14 residues. The V gene lost 0 bases and the J gene lost 1 base, with 6 bases spanning the gap.

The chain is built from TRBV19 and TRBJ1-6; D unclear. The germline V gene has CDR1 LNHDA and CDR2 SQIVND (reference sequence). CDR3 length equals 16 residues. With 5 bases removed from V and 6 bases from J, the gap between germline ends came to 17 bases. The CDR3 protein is CASSPRRQLANSPLHF. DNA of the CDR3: TGTGCCAGTAGTCCCCGGCGGCAGCTAGCTAATTCACCCCTCCACTTT.

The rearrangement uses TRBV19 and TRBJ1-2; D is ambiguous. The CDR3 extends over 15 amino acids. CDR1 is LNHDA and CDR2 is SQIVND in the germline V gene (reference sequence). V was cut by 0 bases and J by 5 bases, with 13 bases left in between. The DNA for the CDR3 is TGTGCCAGTAGTATAGATTGGACCGATACTTATGGCTACACCTTC. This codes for CASSIDWTDTYGYTF.

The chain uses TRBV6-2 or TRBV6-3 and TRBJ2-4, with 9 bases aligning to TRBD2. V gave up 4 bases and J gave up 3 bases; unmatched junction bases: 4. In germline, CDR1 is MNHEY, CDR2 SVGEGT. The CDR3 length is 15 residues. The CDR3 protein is CASSWTSVGKNIQYF. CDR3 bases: TGTGCCAGCAGTTGGACTAGCGTTGGCAAAAACATTCAGTACTTC.

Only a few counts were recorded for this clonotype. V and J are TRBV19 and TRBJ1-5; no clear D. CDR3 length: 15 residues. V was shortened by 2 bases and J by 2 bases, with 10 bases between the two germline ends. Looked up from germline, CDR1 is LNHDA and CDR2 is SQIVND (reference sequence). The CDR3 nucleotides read TGTGCCAGTAGTATAAACGGAGCGCGCAATCAGCCCCAGCATTTT. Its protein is CASSINGARNQPQHF.

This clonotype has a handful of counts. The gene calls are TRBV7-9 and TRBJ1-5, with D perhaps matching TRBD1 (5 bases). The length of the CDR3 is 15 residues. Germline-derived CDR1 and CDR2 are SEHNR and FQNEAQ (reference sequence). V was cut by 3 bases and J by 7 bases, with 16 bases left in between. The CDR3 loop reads CASSFGTAEGQPQHF. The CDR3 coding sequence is TGTGCCAGCAGCTTTGGGACGGCTGAGGGACAGCCCCAGCATTTT.

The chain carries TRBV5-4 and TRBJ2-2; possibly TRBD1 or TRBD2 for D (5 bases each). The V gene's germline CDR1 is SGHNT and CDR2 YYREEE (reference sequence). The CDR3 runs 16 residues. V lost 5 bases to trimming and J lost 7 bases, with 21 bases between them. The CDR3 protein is CASSEGPLQGGGELFF. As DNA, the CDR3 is TGTGCCAGCAGTGAGGGACCCCTACAAGGAGGCGGGGAGCTGTTTTTT.

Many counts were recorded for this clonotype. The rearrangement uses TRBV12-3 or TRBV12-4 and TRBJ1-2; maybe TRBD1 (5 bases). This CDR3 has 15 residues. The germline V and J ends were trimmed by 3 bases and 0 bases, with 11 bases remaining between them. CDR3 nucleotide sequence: TGTGCCAGCAGTTTTAAGGCAGGGACTAACTATGGCTACACCTTC. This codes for CASSFKAGTNYGYTF.

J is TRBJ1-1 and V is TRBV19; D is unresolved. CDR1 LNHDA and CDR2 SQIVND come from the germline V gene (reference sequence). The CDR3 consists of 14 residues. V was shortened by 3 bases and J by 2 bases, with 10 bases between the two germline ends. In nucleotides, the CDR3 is TGTGCCAGTAGTATCAAGGACCGTAACACTGAAGCTTTCTTT. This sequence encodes CASSIKDRNTEAFF.

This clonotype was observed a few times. The CDR3 region is CATNGFGANEQFF. CDR3 nucleotides: TGTGCCACCAACGGGTTTGGAGCTAATGAGCAGTTCTTC. The rearrangement joins TRBV11-3 to TRBJ2-1; D uncertain. The CDR3 loop spans 13 amino acids. V lost 10 bases, J lost 7 bases, and 17 bases lay in between. Germline loops: CDR1 SGHNT, CDR2 YENEEA.

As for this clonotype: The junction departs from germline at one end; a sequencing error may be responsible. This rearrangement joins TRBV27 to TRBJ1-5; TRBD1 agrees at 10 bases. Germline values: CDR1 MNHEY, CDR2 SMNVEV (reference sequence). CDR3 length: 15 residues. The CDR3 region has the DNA TGTGCCAGCTGTTTATGGGGACAGGGGCACCAGCCCCAGCATTTT. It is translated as CASCLWGQGHQPQHF.

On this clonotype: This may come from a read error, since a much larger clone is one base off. This CDR3 reads CASSLKGLAGSRETQYF. CDR3 nucleotide sequence: TGTGCCAGCAGCTTAAAAGGACTAGCGGGGAGTCGAGAGACCCAGTACTTC. The chain combines TRBV7-3 with TRBJ2-5, with TRBD2 matching 12 bases. Per germline, CDR1 SGHTA and CDR2 FQGTGA. V trimming: 1 base; J trimming: 4 bases; junction bases outside the gene matches: 7. The CDR3 spans 17 residues.

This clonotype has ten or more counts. The CDR3 spells CASDRGWNTEAFF. The CDR3 nucleotides are TGTGCCAGTGACAGGGGTTGGAACACTGAAGCTTTCTTT. The chain employs TRBV19 and TRBJ1-1; 8 nucleotides line up with TRBD1. The J segment lost 1 base and the V segment lost 8 bases, leaving 3 bases of the junction unmatched. The CDR3 consists of 13 residues. From germline, CDR1 is LNHDA and CDR2 SQIVND (reference sequence).

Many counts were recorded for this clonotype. CDR3 coding DNA: TGTGCCAGCGCGGGGGCCTTCTATGATCAGCCCCAGCATTTT. Translating gives CASAGAFYDQPQHF. The rearrangement uses TRBV12-3 or TRBV12-4 and TRBJ1-5, with D possibly TRBD1 on 6 matching bases. V lost 8 bases and J lost 5, with 16 bases in between. This CDR3 comprises 14 residues.

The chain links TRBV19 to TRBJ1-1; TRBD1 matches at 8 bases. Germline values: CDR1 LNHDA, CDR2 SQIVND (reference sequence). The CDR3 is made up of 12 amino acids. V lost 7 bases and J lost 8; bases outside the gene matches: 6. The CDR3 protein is CASTRDRREAFF. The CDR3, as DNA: TGTGCCAGTACCAGGGACAGGAGAGAAGCTTTCTTT.

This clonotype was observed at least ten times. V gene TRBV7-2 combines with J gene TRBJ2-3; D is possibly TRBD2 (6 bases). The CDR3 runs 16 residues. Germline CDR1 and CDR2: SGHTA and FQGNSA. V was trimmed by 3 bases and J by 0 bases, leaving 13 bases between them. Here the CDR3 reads CASSFSGGASTDTQYF. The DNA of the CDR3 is TGTGCCAGCAGCTTTTCCGGGGGTGCTAGCACAGATACGCAGTATTTT.

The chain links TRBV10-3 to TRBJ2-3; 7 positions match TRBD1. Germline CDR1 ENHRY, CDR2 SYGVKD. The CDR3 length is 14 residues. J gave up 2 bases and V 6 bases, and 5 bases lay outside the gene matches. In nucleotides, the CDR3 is TGTGCCATCAGGGGACAGAGGTACACAGATACGCAGTATTTT. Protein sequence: CAIRGQRYTDTQYF.